A single sample gave rise to the 9 T cell receptor beta chains below, sequenced in a study of blood T cell repertoires in COVID-19. This table comes from immunoSEQ multiplex PCR, and its TCRdb copy is limited to in-frame clones, with some not included. The table includes under 250,000 clones, more than 65% detected once. Sequencing input: peripheral blood. The receptors shown here come from a woman younger than 45 who had recovered from COVID-19.

V and J are TRBV2 and TRBJ2-7, with D possibly matching TRBD2 (6 bases). Germline values: CDR1 SNHLY, CDR2 FYNNEI. V shed 6 bases and J shed 2 bases, with 14 bases lying between them. The CDR3 sequence is 14 residues long. The CDR3 is CASRDGGAPYEQYF. The CDR3 DNA is TGTGCCAGCAGAGACGGCGGGGCCCCCTACGAGCAGTACTTC.

The rearrangement uses TRBV28 and TRBJ1-1; tentatively, D is TRBD1 (5 bases). Germline-derived CDR1 and CDR2 are MDHEN and SYDVKM. V lost 7 bases to trimming and J lost 3 bases, with 15 bases between them. The CDR3 has 14 amino acids. CDR3 DNA: TGTGCCAGCACCTTGGGGCAGATTGACACTGAAGCTTTCTTT. Its translation: CASTLGQIDTEAFF.

V usage is TRBV3-1 (or the pseudogene TRBV3-2) and J usage is TRBJ1-6; 8 bases agree with TRBD1. Trimming at V came to 3 bases and at J to 7 bases, leaving 8 bases not matched to a gene. The CDR3 extends over 16 amino acids. Germline values: CDR1 LGHDT, CDR2 YNNKEL (reference sequence). CDR3 DNA sequence: TGTGCCAGCAGCCAGCAAGGACAGGGCCCGAATTCACCCCTCCACTTT. As protein: CASSQQGQGPNSPLHF.

The chain joins TRBV6-4 to TRBJ2-2, with 8 positions matching TRBD2. CDR1 and CDR2 from the germline V gene are MRHNA and SNTAGT. This CDR3 spans 14 amino acids. Trimming took 8 bases from V and 7 from J; bases not matched to a gene: 9. CDR3 coding DNA: TGTGCCAGCGCTGAGGTAGCGGGAAGCGGGGAGCTGTTTTTT. This sequence encodes CASAEVAGSGELFF.

The chain uses TRBV5-4 and TRBJ2-2; a weak D match, TRBD2 (6 bases). This CDR3 has 15 amino acids. V was cut by 3 bases and J by 4 bases, with 13 bases left in between. Germline assignment: CDR1 SGHNT and CDR2 YYREEE (reference sequence). The CDR3 protein is CASSSPGRSTGELFF. The CDR3 region has the DNA TGTGCCAGCAGCTCCCCGGGGAGGAGCACCGGGGAGCTGTTTTTT.

Worth noting for this clone: The sample holds other DNA sequences that translate to the same CDR3. J is TRBJ2-7 and V is TRBV10-3; no clear D gene. Germline lookup yields CDR1 ENHRY and CDR2 SYGVKD. The CDR3 spans 12 residues. V was cut by 0 bases and J by 4 bases, with 4 bases left in between. The CDR3 region has the DNA TGTGCCATCAGTGAGTCTTCGTACGAGCAGTACTTC. Translation: CAISESSYEQYF.

This clone came up a few times. The gene calls are TRBV30 and TRBJ2-7; weak D call: TRBD2 (5 bases). The CDR3 runs to 11 residues. With 1 base removed from V and 10 bases from J, the gap between germline ends came to 11 bases. CDR1 and CDR2 from the germline V gene are GTSNPN and SVGIG (reference sequence). This chain's CDR3 is CAWSASDYQYF. CDR3 coding DNA: TGTGCCTGGAGTGCCTCTGACTACCAGTACTTC.

The genes are TRBV30 and TRBJ2-3; D call uncertain. CDR3 length: 13 residues. CDR1 and CDR2 (germline): GTSNPN, SVGIG (reference sequence). Trimming took 0 bases from V and 6 from J, leaving 10 bases between them. CDR3 bases: TGTGCCTGGAGTGTAATAGCCCCGGATACGCAGTATTTT. Translating it yields CAWSVIAPDTQYF.

V usage is TRBV28 and J usage is TRBJ2-1; 9 bases are shared with TRBD1. J was trimmed by 6 bases and V by 4 bases; bases with no gene match: 4. The germline V gene has CDR1 MDHEN and CDR2 SYDVKM. This CDR3 spans 14 amino acids. The CDR3 sequence is CASSSGTGTNEQFF. CDR3 nucleotides: TGTGCCAGCAGTTCCGGGACAGGGACCAATGAGCAGTTCTTC.